This TCR beta chain emerged from a study of human T cells and chemical hapten exposure listed by TCRdb under 2021. In the study overall: For sensitization, 2% DPC in acetone was applied to a roughly 2 cm by roughly 2 cm area of upper inner arm skin. Patients additionally received weekly therapeutic DPC doses to the scalp throughout the roughly 25-week study period. Patch testing on the upper back used Finn chambers containing 0.01% DPC, with scoring done after 6 days according to International Contact Dermatitis Research Group standards. The patient cohort, mostly female, included alopecia areata with under or over 50% scalp involvement, alopecia totalis and alopecia universalis. Libraries were pooled for sequencing, and variation in per-sample TCR yields was attributed mainly to small differences in library volumes within the pool. The study tracked peripheral blood TCR repertoire changes in vivo during primary and secondary sensitization to the hapten diphenylcyclopropenone (DPC) in alopecia patients. Blood was sampled from patients pre-sensitization (week 0) and at 2, 6 and about 24 weeks after DPC sensitization. Nearly 30 alopecia patients gave blood for TCR sequencing at one to four time points (pre-sensitization, 2, 6 and 24 weeks). The paper's findings and limits, for the study overall: The number of TCRs above 1 in 1000 frequency did not change with DPC sensitization; there was no evidence of global repertoire structure alterations. Compared with pre-sensitization or healthy control sets, expanded TCRs formed significantly more large CDR3 similarity clusters, which is consistent with antigen-driven responses. Because every patient had alopecia, a presumed autoimmune disease, the patients' immune response might differ from that of healthy individuals. Patch test score correlated positively with the number of PT1 expanded TCRs, reaching significance at thresholds 8, 16 and 32 but not at 4. Repeated subsampling changed both the strength of the expansion versus patch-test correlation and the threshold at which the correlation became significant.

Library creation used RACE. The sequencing machine was a NextSeq 500. During library preparation, unique molecular identifiers were attached to individual cDNA molecules so that TCRs could be counted quantitatively and reproducibly. From each blood RNA sample, both TCR alpha and TCR beta chains were sequenced. The original methods were these. A median of about 87,000 TCRs per sample was observed, with a range of about 23,224 to 750,000. V, J and CDR3 annotation of the TCR reads was carried out using the Decombinator software suite. For the PS versus PT1 abundance plots, all samples were subsampled to the same number of TCRs (28,000). TCRs were defined as expanded if absent before sensitization and observed at least eight times at the 2-week time point. TCRdb ran its own pipeline on the public reads, namely fastp trimming at Q25 and MiXCR clone calling, and kept in-frame beta chains. Under each unique CDR3 protein, matching rows form one entry showing the most common genes and DNA. It is TCRdb's table, rather than the study itself, that gives the V and J calls and clone size. The sample table shows a few hundred thousand distinct CDR3 sequences, and about 8.1% are seen once. The ten top clones hold 2.3% of the sample.

On this clonotype itself: Its antigen is not yet known. It has no much larger one-base neighbor in the sample; base qualities were not kept.

Explained via the paper, the time point label denotes: pre-sensitization, week 0. What the treatment or condition label conveys for this sample: therapeutic diphenylcyclopropenone sensitization with weekly scalp DPC. Blood at each patch-test visit was drawn before the patch test was applied. To be eligible, patients had to be aged 18 to 70, diagnosed with alopecia and judged suitable for DPC therapy, while pregnant patients were excluded. Total RNA was isolated from unfractionated whole blood collected in Tempus Blood RNA tubes. Reading the germline V gene gives CDR1 SGHTA and CDR2 FQGNSA. The CDR3, cysteine through phenylalanine, is 14 amino acids long. Kept here is only the CDR3 DNA, which spans 42 bases and is read in frame from base 1. V was cut back by 1 base and J by 4 bases, leaving a gap of 10 bases between them.

The chain employs TRBV7-2 and TRBJ1-2; 5 matching bases give a weak D call of TRBD1. Source: whole blood, taken in connection with sensitization to the hapten diphenylcyclopropenone (DPC). The clonotype comes from a middle-aged woman with alopecia areata. Some clones in this sample may be carry-over from other donors' samples. In nucleotide form, the sequence is TGTGCCAGCAGCTTAGACAGGACCTCCTATGGCTACACCTTC. This gives the protein CASSLDRTSYGYTF.